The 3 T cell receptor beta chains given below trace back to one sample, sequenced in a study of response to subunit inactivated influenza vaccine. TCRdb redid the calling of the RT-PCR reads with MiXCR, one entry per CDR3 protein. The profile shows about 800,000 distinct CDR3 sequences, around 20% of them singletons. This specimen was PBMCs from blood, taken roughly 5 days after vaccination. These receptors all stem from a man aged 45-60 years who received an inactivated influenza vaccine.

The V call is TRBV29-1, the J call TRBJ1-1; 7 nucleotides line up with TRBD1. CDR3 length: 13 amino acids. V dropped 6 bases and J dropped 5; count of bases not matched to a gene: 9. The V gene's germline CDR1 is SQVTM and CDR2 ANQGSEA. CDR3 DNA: TGCAGCGTGAGAGAGGGGGCGAGAACTGAAGCTTTCTTT. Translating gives CSVREGARTEAFF. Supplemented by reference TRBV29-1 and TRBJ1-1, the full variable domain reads SAVISQKPSRDICQRGTSLTIQCQVDSQVTMMFWYRQQPGQSLTLIATANQGSEATYESGFVIDKFPISRPNLTFSTLTVSNMSPEDSSIYLCSVREGARTEAFFGQGTRLTVV.

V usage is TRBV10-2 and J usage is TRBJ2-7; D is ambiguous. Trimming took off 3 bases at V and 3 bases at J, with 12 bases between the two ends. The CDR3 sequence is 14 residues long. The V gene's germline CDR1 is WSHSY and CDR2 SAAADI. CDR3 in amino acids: CASSDPVKGYEQYF. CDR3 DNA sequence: TGCGCCAGCAGTGATCCGGTGAAGGGCTACGAGCAGTACTTC.

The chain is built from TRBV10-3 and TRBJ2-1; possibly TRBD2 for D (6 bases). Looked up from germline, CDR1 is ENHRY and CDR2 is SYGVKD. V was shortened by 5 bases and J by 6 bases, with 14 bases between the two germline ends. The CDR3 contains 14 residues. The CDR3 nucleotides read TGTGCCATCAGTCAGGGACTTGAGAGCAATGAGCAGTTCTTC. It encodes CAISQGLESNEQFF.